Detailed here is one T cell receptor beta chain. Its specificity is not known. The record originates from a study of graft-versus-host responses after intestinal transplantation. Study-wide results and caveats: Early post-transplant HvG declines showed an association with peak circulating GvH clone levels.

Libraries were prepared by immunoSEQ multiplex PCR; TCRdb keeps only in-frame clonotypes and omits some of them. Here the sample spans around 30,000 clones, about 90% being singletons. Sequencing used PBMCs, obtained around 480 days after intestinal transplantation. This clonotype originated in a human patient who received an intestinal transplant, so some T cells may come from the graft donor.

The CDR3 coding sequence is TGCGCCAGCAGCCAAGATAAAGACAGCCTCTCTGGAAACACCATATATTTT. Its translation: CASSQDKDSLSGNTIYF. The rearrangement links TRBV4-3 to TRBJ1-3, with D possibly being TRBD1 (5 bases). The CDR3 spans 17 residues. The germline V gene encodes CDR1 LGHNA and CDR2 YSLEER. The V end lost 0 bases, the J end lost 0 bases, and 12 bases lay between the germline ends.